Following are 9 T cell receptor beta chains from one sample sequenced in a study of beta chain features in type 1 diabetes. Their antigens remain unidentified. The isolated RNA, all of it, was reverse transcribed, so expressed TCRB transcripts were what got sequenced. Clones were sequenced by immunoSEQ multiplex PCR, and TCRdb holds only the in-frame ones, with some missing. This sample carries around 180,000 clones, approximately 8.4% of them seen once, and the ten largest clones take roughly 0.5%. Study-level points and caveats: Shorter TCRB CDR3s, moderately but significantly so, were found in Type 1 diabetes patients in all four CD4+ subsets.

Sequenced sample: central memory CD4+ T cells from blood. These receptors were taken from a young man with type 1 diabetes.

This clone was counted ten times or more. As DNA, the CDR3 is TGTGCCAGCAGTTACTCGTCGCAGGGCGGCTACGAGCAGTACTTC. Translating gives CASSYSSQGGYEQYF. The rearrangement joins TRBV6-5 to TRBJ2-7, with D perhaps matching TRBD1 (5 bases). CDR3 length: 15 amino acids. Germline-derived CDR1 and CDR2 are MNHEY and SVGAGI. V lost 0 bases and J lost 3, with 12 bases in between.

There are many counts of this clone. The V call is TRBV27, the J call TRBJ1-2, with 11 bases fitting TRBD1. The CDR3 runs to 13 residues. The junction had 2 bases not matched to a gene; V was cut back by 3 bases and J by 8 bases. Germline CDR1 reads MNHEY; CDR2 reads SMNVEV (reference sequence). In DNA form, the CDR3 reads TGTGCCAGCAGTTTCGGACAGGGGGCAGGCTACACCTTC. Its translation is CASSFGQGAGYTF.

Only a few counts were recorded for this clone. This chain uses TRBV5-1 with TRBJ2-1; D gene unclear. The V gene's germline CDR1 is SGHRS and CDR2 YFSETQ. V was cut by 2 bases and J by 5 bases, with 8 bases left in between. The CDR3 length is 13 residues. The CDR3 region is CASSFDWNNEQFF. DNA for the CDR3: TGCGCCAGCAGCTTTGACTGGAACAATGAGCAGTTCTTC.

The J gene is TRBJ2-1, the V gene TRBV19; 9 bases fit TRBD1. Unmatched junction bases numbered 10, after V lost 3 bases and J lost 10 bases. Germline V CDR1 and CDR2: LNHDA, SQIVND (reference sequence). CDR3 length: 15 amino acids. CDR3 nucleotides: TGTGCCAGTAGTATTAGGGACAGGGTGGGGCAGGAGCAGTTCTTC. It is translated as CASSIRDRVGQEQFF.

This clone showed up just a few times. The chain carries TRBV29-1 and TRBJ2-2; no definite D call. The CDR3 is made up of 14 amino acids. Germline CDR1 reads SQVTM; CDR2 reads ANQGSEA. V was pared by 4 bases and J by 4 bases, with 13 bases between. The CDR3 protein is CSVGLSPGTGELFF. CDR3 DNA sequence: TGCAGCGTTGGACTCTCCCCGGGCACCGGGGAGCTGTTTTTT.

The chain combines TRBV29-1 with TRBJ2-1; the match to TRBD2 covers 9 bases. In germline, CDR1 is SQVTM, CDR2 ANQGSEA. CDR3 length equals 16 residues. V was clipped by 3 bases and J by 7 bases; unmatched bases: 13. The CDR3 DNA is TGCAGCGTTGATCTTCGGGCTAGCGGGACTTATAATGAGCAGTTCTTC. Translating gives CSVDLRASGTYNEQFF.

This clone was recorded a few times. Additional DNA sequences in this sample encode the identical CDR3. The V gene is TRBV7-2, the J gene TRBJ2-7, with 8 bases matching TRBD2. After removal of 4 bases from V and 4 bases from J, the junction contained 6 bases not matched to a gene. This CDR3 contains 14 residues. Looked up from germline, CDR1 is SGHTA and CDR2 is FQGNSA. The CDR3 nucleotides are TGTGCCAGCAGCTCACGGGGGGGCTGGTACGAGCAGTACTTC. The encoded protein is CASSSRGGWYEQYF.

This clone was seen at least ten times. This chain links TRBV30 with TRBJ2-5; maybe TRBD2 (6 bases). CDR1 is GTSNPN and CDR2 is SVGIG in the germline V gene (reference sequence). This CDR3 contains 12 residues. Deletions cut 1 base from V and 7 bases from J, with 10 bases between. For the CDR3, the DNA is TGTGCCTGGAGTGGCTCCGGGGGGACCCAGTACTTC. This gives the protein CAWSGSGGTQYF.

In its sample, this clone was seen a few times. In nucleotides, the CDR3 is TGTGCCAGCTCACCGGGGACAGGGGGATCATACGAGCAGTACTTC. This translates into CASSPGTGGSYEQYF. The chain uses TRBV18 and TRBJ2-7, with 11 bases identical to TRBD1. Germline V gene data show CDR1 as KGHSH and CDR2 as LQKENI. The CDR3 is 15 amino acids. V shed 3 bases, J shed 4 bases, and the junction held 5 bases outside the gene matches.